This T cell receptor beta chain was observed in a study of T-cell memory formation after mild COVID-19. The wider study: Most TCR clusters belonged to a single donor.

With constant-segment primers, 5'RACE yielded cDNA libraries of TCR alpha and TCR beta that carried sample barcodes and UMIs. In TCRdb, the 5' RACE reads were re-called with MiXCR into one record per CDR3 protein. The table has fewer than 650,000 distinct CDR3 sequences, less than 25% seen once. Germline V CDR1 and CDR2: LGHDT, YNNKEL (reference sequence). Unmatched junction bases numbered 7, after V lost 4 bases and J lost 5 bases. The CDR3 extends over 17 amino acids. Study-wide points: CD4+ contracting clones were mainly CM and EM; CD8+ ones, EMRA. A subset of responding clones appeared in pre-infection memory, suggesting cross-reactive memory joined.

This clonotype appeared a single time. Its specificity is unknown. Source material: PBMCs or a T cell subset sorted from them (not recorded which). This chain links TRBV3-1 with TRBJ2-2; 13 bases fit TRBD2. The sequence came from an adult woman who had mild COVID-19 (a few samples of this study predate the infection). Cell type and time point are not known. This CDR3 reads CASSLGLAGAVTGELFF. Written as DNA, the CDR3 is TGTGCCAGCAGCCTAGGACTAGCGGGAGCGGTTACCGGGGAGCTGTTTTTT.